This TCR beta chain was sequenced during a study of OX40 agonist ivuxolimab in advanced cancers. Study background: Ivuxolimab was administered intravenously to patients at 0.01 to 10 mg/kg every 2 weeks. Two cutaneous melanoma patients and one hepatocellular carcinoma patient, three in all, had partial responses.

TCRdb's table, derived via immunoSEQ multiplex PCR, lists solely in-frame clones and lacks some. Among roughly 89,000 clones listed, around 84% were seen once. The CDR3 length is 13 residues. Per germline, CDR1 SGHNT and CDR2 YYREEE (reference sequence). J lost 7 bases, V lost 2 bases, and 1 base had no gene match. In its sample, this clone is medium-sized. Autoimmune disease history or systemic immunosuppression led to patient exclusion. This sequence originates from an adult with an advanced solid tumor such as melanoma, head and neck, liver or kidney cancer. The chain is built from TRBV5-4 and TRBJ2-1, with 9 bases matching TRBD2. The specimen comprised CD4+ or CD8+ T cells sorted from blood, sampled in a trial of the OX40 agonist ivuxolimab. The CDR3 DNA follows: TGTGCCAGCAGCTTCCTAGCGGGGAATGAGCAGTTCTTC. This codes for CASSFLAGNEQFF.